Here is one T cell receptor beta chain with its context. The germline V gene has CDR1 ENHRY and CDR2 SYGVKD. Trimming at V came to 11 bases and at J to 5 bases, leaving 6 bases not matched to a gene. This CDR3 contains 12 residues. The source material, RNA transcripts, was used to amplify TCR beta CDR3 regions. RT-PCR in the first round (using the HTBI primer set) targeted the TCR CDR3. Each CDR3 protein is one row after TCRdb ran MiXCR on the multiplex PCR reads. This sample has over 300,000 distinct CDR3 sequences, with 14% found just once. These patients, aged 18 to 65, had recently diagnosed hyperthyroidism lasting under 2 months. This sample is part of a study of T cells in Graves' hyperthyroidism and ophthalmopathy.

Sequencing was carried out using blood. This receptor was taken from an older woman with Graves' hyperthyroidism. The V gene is TRBV10-3, the J gene TRBJ2-1; 7 bases agree with TRBD1. The CDR3: CAARTGDNEQFF. CDR3 DNA: TGTGCCGCAAGGACAGGAGACAATGAGCAGTTCTTC.